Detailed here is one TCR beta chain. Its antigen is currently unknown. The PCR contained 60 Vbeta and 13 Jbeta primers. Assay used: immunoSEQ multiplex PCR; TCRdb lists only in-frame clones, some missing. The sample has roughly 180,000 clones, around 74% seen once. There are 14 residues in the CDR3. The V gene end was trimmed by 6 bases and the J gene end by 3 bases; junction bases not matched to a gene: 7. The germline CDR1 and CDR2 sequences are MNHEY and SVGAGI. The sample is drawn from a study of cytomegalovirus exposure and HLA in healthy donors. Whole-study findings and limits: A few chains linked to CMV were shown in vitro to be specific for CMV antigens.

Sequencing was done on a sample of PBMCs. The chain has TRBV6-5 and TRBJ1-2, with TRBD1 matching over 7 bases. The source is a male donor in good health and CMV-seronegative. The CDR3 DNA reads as TGTGCCAGCAGCCTATCTACAGGGGACTATGGCTACACCTTC. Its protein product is CASSLSTGDYGYTF.